This passage covers 27 T cell receptor beta chains from one sample sequenced in a study of T cell changes during pregnancy in multiple sclerosis. Measured with immunoSEQ multiplex PCR; TCRdb has only the in-frame clones, and not every one. The sample contains 12,000 or so clones, around 86% of which appear only once. Here the sequenced sample was CD8+ T cells from peripheral blood mononuclear cells, taken in the second trimester of pregnancy. These receptors originate from a female donor in good health, enrolled as a control in a pregnancy study.

The genes are TRBV7-9 and TRBJ2-3; 12 nucleotides align to TRBD2. The CDR3 is 19 residues long. The J segment lost 4 bases and the V segment lost 1 base, leaving 12 bases of the junction unmatched. Germline values: CDR1 SEHNR, CDR2 FQNEAQ (reference sequence). The CDR3: CASSLEPRRTSGEADTQYF. The CDR3 DNA follows: TGTGCCAGCAGCTTAGAACCACGTAGGACTAGCGGGGAGGCAGATACGCAGTATTTT.

The genes are TRBV2 and TRBJ2-1; 8 bases are a match to TRBD2. In germline, CDR1 is SNHLY, CDR2 FYNNEI. Trimming at V came to 2 bases and at J to 3 bases, leaving 15 bases not matched to a gene. The CDR3 contains 19 residues. The CDR3 sequence: CASSEPSGPEVFFYNEQFF. CDR3 nucleotides: TGTGCCAGCAGTGAACCTAGCGGGCCTGAGGTGTTCTTCTACAATGAGCAGTTCTTC.

This chain joins TRBV27 and TRBJ2-2; 7 bases match TRBD1. Germline CDR1 is MNHEY and CDR2 is SMNVEV (reference sequence). This CDR3 has 17 amino acids. The J segment lost 6 bases and the V segment lost 6 bases, leaving 16 bases of the junction unmatched. As DNA, the CDR3 is TGTGCCAGCAGCATACTATTCGACAGGGTCGGGGCCGGGGAGCTGTTTTTT. Translation gives CASSILFDRVGAGELFF.

Only a few counts were recorded for this clone. The chain is built from TRBV6-4 and TRBJ2-3, with D perhaps TRBD1 (5 bases). The ends were cut back, 3 bases at V and 0 bases at J, with 10 bases in the middle. The CDR3 is 15 residues long. Germline CDR1 reads MRHNA; CDR2 reads SNTAGT. CDR3 sequence (DNA): TGTGCCAGCAGTGATACAACAGGAAGCACAGATACGCAGTATTTT. This encodes CASSDTTGSTDTQYF.

The chain recombines TRBV7-2 with TRBJ2-3, with D tentatively TRBD2 (6 bases). The germline V gene has CDR1 SGHTA and CDR2 FQGNSA. The CDR3 loop spans 15 amino acids. Trimming took 5 bases from V and 0 from J, leaving 12 bases between them. The CDR3 sequence is CASSPGTVSTDTQYF. The DNA for the CDR3 is TGTGCCAGCAGCCCCGGGACTGTTAGCACAGATACGCAGTATTTT.

The genes are TRBV9 and TRBJ2-7; 11 positions match TRBD1. Germline CDR1 and CDR2: SGDLS and YYNGEE. The CDR3 has 15 residues. Trimming at V came to 3 bases and at J to 3 bases, leaving 5 bases not matched to a gene. The DNA of the CDR3 is TGTGCCAGCAGCGCCCCGGGACAGGGGGACTACGAGCAGTACTTC. Translating it yields CASSAPGQGDYEQYF.

The chain carries TRBV10-2 and TRBJ1-3; possibly TRBD1 for D (5 bases). The CDR3 spans 16 residues. V was cut by 5 bases and J by 0 bases, with 14 bases left in between. Germline CDR1 reads WSHSY; CDR2 reads SAAADI. The CDR3 DNA sequence: TGCGCCAGCAGTCTCCGCACAGGATACTCTGGAAACACCATATATTTT. It specifies CASSLRTGYSGNTIYF.

The gene calls are TRBV7-9 and TRBJ1-5; 8 bases line up with TRBD1. V lost 8 bases, J lost 4 bases, and 10 bases stayed unmatched. The CDR3 loop spans 15 amino acids. Germline V lookup: CDR1 SEHNR, CDR2 FQNEAQ (reference sequence). This chain's CDR3 is CASAGGQGANQPQHF. CDR3 coding DNA: TGTGCCAGCGCCGGGGGGCAGGGGGCTAATCAGCCCCAGCATTTT.

This sequence joins TRBV19 and TRBJ2-3, with TRBD1 matching over 10 bases. Germline CDR1 reads LNHDA; CDR2 reads SQIVND (reference sequence). With V trimmed by 6 bases and J by 6 bases, 12 bases remained unmatched. The CDR3 runs to 16 residues. The CDR3 region has the DNA TGTGCCAGTAGCCCGGGACAGGGGCTATTAAGGGATACGCAGTATTTT. This encodes CASSPGQGLLRDTQYF. Together with reference TRBV19 and TRBJ2-3, the CDR3 gives the full variable domain: DGGITQSPKYLFRKEGQNVTLSCEQNLNHDAMYWYRQDPGQGLRLIYYSQIVNDFQKGDIAEGYSVSREKKESFPLTVTSAQKNPTAFYLCASSPGQGLLRDTQYFGPGTRLTVL.

The chain uses TRBV7-9 and TRBJ1-1, with 7 bases aligning to TRBD1. The CDR3 spans 14 residues. Germline CDR1 is SEHNR and CDR2 is FQNEAQ (reference sequence). V shed 5 bases, J shed 3 bases, and the junction held 6 bases outside the gene matches. The CDR3 protein is CASSHFTGDTEAFF. The CDR3 DNA reads as TGTGCCAGCAGCCATTTCACAGGGGACACTGAAGCTTTCTTT.

In DNA form, the CDR3 reads TGTGCCAGCAGCCCCGCAGGGGCCCTCGAGTTCTTC. Its translation is CASSPAGALEFF. The genes are TRBV7-9 and TRBJ2-1; a possible D gene is TRBD1 (6 bases). Trimming stripped 5 bases from V and 14 bases from J, with 16 bases between. From germline, CDR1 is SEHNR and CDR2 FQNEAQ (reference sequence). This CDR3 has 12 residues.

J is TRBJ2-7 and V is TRBV4-3; perhaps TRBD1 as D (6 bases). The V gene's germline CDR1 is LGHNA and CDR2 YSLEER. The CDR3 spans 16 residues. Trimming cost V 4 bases and J 4 bases, with 20 bases left between them. CDR3 in amino acids: CASSRRLSDRSYEQYF. CDR3 nucleotide sequence: TGCGCCAGCAGCCGGCGGTTATCGGACAGATCTTACGAGCAGTACTTC.

This clone is a singleton in its sample. J is TRBJ2-1 and V is TRBV20-1; D is uncertain. With 6 bases removed from V and 8 bases from J, the gap between germline ends came to 11 bases. The CDR3 sequence is 11 residues long. The V gene's germline CDR1 is DFQATT and CDR2 SNEGSKA (reference sequence). CDR3: CSARHLDEQFF. CDR3 nucleotides: TGCAGTGCCCGACACTTAGATGAGCAGTTCTTC.

The chain has TRBV7-9 and TRBJ2-6, with D tentatively TRBD2 (6 bases). V was shortened by 5 bases and J by 4 bases, with 18 bases between the two germline ends. The CDR3 has 17 amino acids. Germline values: CDR1 SEHNR, CDR2 FQNEAQ (reference sequence). CDR3: CASSGRDSEKGANVLTF. The CDR3 nucleotides read TGTGCCAGCAGCGGCCGGGACTCCGAAAAGGGGGCCAACGTCCTGACTTTC.

The J gene is TRBJ2-1, the V gene TRBV6-1; 7 positions agree with TRBD2. V lost 2 bases to trimming and J lost 4 bases; unmatched junction nucleotides: 5. The CDR3 is 15 amino acids. Germline V lookup: CDR1 MNHNS, CDR2 SASEGT. The CDR3 sequence: CASSERSGAYNEQFF. The CDR3 DNA reads TGTGCCAGCAGTGAAAGGAGCGGGGCATACAATGAGCAGTTCTTC.

The chain is built from TRBV18 and TRBJ1-3; 7 nucleotides match TRBD1. V was pared by 3 bases and J by 0 bases, with 8 bases of the junction left unmatched. This CDR3 is built from 17 residues. The germline gives CDR1 KGHSH, CDR2 LQKENI. Here the CDR3 DNA reads TGTGCCAGCTCACCGCAAGATGACAGGGACTCTGGAAACACCATATATTTT. Residues: CASSPQDDRDSGNTIYF.

As to this clone: A read error may produce the germline difference seen at one junction end. This sample also contains other DNA sequences that code for the same CDR3. The chain joins TRBV7-9 to TRBJ1-1; 10 bases are shared with TRBD1. This CDR3 comprises 14 residues. CDR1 is SEHNR, CDR2 FQNEAQ, per germline (reference sequence). Written as DNA, the CDR3 is TGTGCCAGTAGCTTAGGACAGGGGGACACTGAAGCTTTCTTT. Its translation is CASSLGQGDTEAFF.

The chain recombines TRBV6-4 with TRBJ2-1, with 9 positions matching TRBD1. Losses at the gene ends were 4 bases for V and 12 bases for J; bases not matched to a gene: 13. Germline V CDR1 and CDR2: MRHNA, SNTAGT. The CDR3 contains 15 residues. For the CDR3, the DNA is TGTGCCAGCAGTGTGGGACAGGGCGAGGGGCAAGGGCAGTTCTTC. It specifies CASSVGQGEGQGQFF.

This clone was detected only a few times. The V call is TRBV6-1, the J call TRBJ2-7; 9 bases fit TRBD1. The CDR3 spans 15 residues. The V gene end was trimmed by 3 bases and the J gene end by 4 bases; junction bases not matched to a gene: 7. Germline CDR1 MNHNS, CDR2 SASEGT. CDR3 sequence reads: CASSEEGTGWYEQYF. The CDR3 nucleotides read TGTGCCAGCAGTGAGGAGGGGACAGGGTGGTACGAGCAGTACTTC.

The V and J genes are TRBV27 and TRBJ1-2; TRBD1 matches at 11 bases. The V gene's germline CDR1 is MNHEY and CDR2 SMNVEV (reference sequence). The CDR3 totals 17 residues. With 3 bases clipped from V and 6 bases from J, the junction kept 12 bases outside the gene matches. The CDR3 loop is CASSFYHPGQGGDGYTF. CDR3 coding DNA: TGTGCCAGCAGTTTCTATCATCCGGGACAGGGGGGAGATGGCTACACCTTC.

The V call is TRBV27, the J call TRBJ1-2, with D possibly TRBD1 on 5 matching bases. Looked up from germline, CDR1 is MNHEY and CDR2 is SMNVEV (reference sequence). The CDR3 runs 14 residues. Between the trimmed V and J ends, which lost 4 bases and 2 bases, there was a span of 11 bases. CDR3 DNA: TGTGCCAGCAGTTACAGGAGCTTGAACTATGGCTACACCTTC. It specifies CASSYRSLNYGYTF.

This chain connects TRBV6-5 to TRBJ2-7, with D tentatively TRBD2 (5 bases). The CDR3 sequence is 13 residues long. Germline V gene sequence: CDR1 MNHEY, CDR2 SVGAGI. Trimming removed 4 bases from V and 5 bases from J, with 12 bases in between. CDR3 loop: CASSLPASNEQYF. In DNA form, the CDR3 reads TGTGCCAGCAGTTTACCCGCTAGCAACGAGCAGTACTTC.

The V call is TRBV7-9, the J call TRBJ2-5; TRBD2 is a possible D gene (6 bases). The better agreement between TRBJ2-7 and the DNA end casts doubt on the J call. Germline loops: CDR1 SEHNR, CDR2 FQNEAQ (reference sequence). The CDR3 totals 14 residues. This CDR3 is CASSYRDFTYEQYF. The CDR3 DNA reads as TGTGCCAGCAGCTACCGGGACTTTACCTACGAGCAGTACTTC.

This clone appeared a single time. This chain links TRBV7-6 with TRBJ1-3; TRBD1 is a possible D gene (6 bases). The CDR3 covers 18 residues. CDR1 and CDR2 from the germline V gene are SGHVS and FNYEAQ. The V end lost 4 bases, the J end lost 0 bases, and 19 bases lay between the germline ends. CDR3 amino acids: CASSSGGRQASSGNTIYF. In nucleotides, the CDR3 is TGTGCCAGCAGCTCGGGGGGGCGACAGGCGAGCTCTGGAAACACCATATATTTT.

The chain joins TRBV4-2 to TRBJ2-3; TRBD1 agrees at 12 bases. Looked up from germline, CDR1 is LGHNA and CDR2 is YNFKEQ. CDR3 size: 17 residues. The V segment lost 2 bases and the J segment 3 bases; nucleotides outside the gene matches: 6. The chain's CDR3 is CASSQIGTGGLTDTQYF. As DNA, the CDR3 is TGTGCCAGCAGCCAAATAGGGACAGGGGGCCTAACAGATACGCAGTATTTT.

The chain recombines TRBV10-1 with TRBJ2-2, with D tentatively TRBD1 (5 bases). The length of the CDR3 is 13 residues. The germline gives CDR1 WNHNN, CDR2 SYGVQD (reference sequence). V was clipped by 3 bases and J by 5 bases, with 7 bases between them. CDR3 amino acids: CASSERQTGELFF. The CDR3 DNA follows: TGCGCCAGCAGTGAAAGACAGACCGGGGAGCTGTTTTTT.

The chain recombines TRBV14 with TRBJ2-7, with 15 nucleotides matching TRBD2. V was pared by 3 bases and J by 3 bases, with 3 bases of the junction left unmatched. The germline V gene has CDR1 SGHDN and CDR2 FVKESK. The CDR3 has 16 amino acids. For the CDR3, the DNA is TGTGCCAGCAGCCAGGGACTAGCGGGAGGTGACTACGAGCAGTACTTC. This encodes CASSQGLAGGDYEQYF.